This T cell receptor (beta chain) was retrieved from a study of T cell responses to AZD1222 COVID-19 vaccine. The data were produced by immunoSEQ multiplex PCR, yet TCRdb's version contains in-frame clones alone and is incomplete. The repertoire holds 75,000 to 100,000 clones, with approximately 81% as singletons. Trimming at V came to 4 bases and at J to 6 bases, leaving 3 bases not matched to a gene. The CDR3 consists of 12 residues. CDR1 is SQVTM and CDR2 is ANQGSEA in the germline V gene. This chain uses TRBV29-1 with TRBJ2-1; 7 bases map to TRBD1. The starting material was peripheral blood, obtained on day 0 of AZD1222 vaccination. This clonotype was obtained from an adult in good health. The CDR3 here is CSVGGGCNEQFF. The CDR3 nucleotides are TGCAGCGTTGGAGGGGGCTGCAATGAGCAGTTCTTC.